Described below is a single T cell receptor beta chain sequence and its context. The data originate from a study of OX40 agonist ivuxolimab in advanced cancers. Using immunoSEQ multiplex PCR, the repertoire was profiled, and TCRdb retains in-frame clones only, with some absent. The data hold around 82,000 clones, with around nine tenths observed a single time. Here the sequenced sample was CD4+ or CD8+ T cells sorted from blood, taken in a trial of the OX40 agonist ivuxolimab. The receptor was isolated from an adult with an advanced solid tumor such as melanoma, head and neck, liver or kidney cancer.

The CDR3 sequence: CSVQGTEWIYF. DNA of the CDR3: TGCAGCGTTCAGGGAACCGAGTGGATATATTTT. V gene TRBV29-1 combines with J gene TRBJ1-3, with TRBD1 as a possible D gene (5 bases). Per the germline V gene, CDR1 is SQVTM and CDR2 is ANQGSEA. CDR3 length: 11 residues. The V end was cut by 5 bases, the J end by 13 bases, with 15 bases between.